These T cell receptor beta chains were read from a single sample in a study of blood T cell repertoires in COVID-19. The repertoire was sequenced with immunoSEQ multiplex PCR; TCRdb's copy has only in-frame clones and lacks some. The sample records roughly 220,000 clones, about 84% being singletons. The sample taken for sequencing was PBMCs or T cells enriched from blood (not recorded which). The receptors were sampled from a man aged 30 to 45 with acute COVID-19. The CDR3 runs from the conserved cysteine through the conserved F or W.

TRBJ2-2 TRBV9 CASSLTSGGNTGELFF
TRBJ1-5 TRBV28 CASSPSGQLNQPQHF
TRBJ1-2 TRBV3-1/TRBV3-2 CASSQGENYGYTF
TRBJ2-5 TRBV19 CASSIGWASETQYF
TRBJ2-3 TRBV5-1 CASSFSGGTDTQYF
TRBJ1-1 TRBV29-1 CSVVGTGGTEAFF
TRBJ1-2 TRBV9 CASSGGTGNYGYTF
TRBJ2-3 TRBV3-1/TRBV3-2 CASSLLYTDTQYF
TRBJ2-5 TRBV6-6 CASSYGPEQETQYF
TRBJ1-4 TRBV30 CAWGGDRMTEKLFF
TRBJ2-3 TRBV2 CASSEVISGGPDTQYF
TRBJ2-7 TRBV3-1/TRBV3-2 CASSPVGQNYEQYF
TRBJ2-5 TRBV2 CASGETRGETQYF
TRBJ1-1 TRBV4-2 CASSLDRNTEAFF
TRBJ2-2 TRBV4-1 CASTGQLAGPGELFF
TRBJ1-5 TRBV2 CASQGSNQPQHF
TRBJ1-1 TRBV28 CASSFAQAYTEAFF
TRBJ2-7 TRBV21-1 CASRPRGSPFQYF
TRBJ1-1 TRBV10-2 CASSDSYTEAFF
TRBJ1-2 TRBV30 CAWSVNRGYDGYTF
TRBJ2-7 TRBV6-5 CASSYLPSGVNYEQYF
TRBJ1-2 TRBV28 CASSLNRQGRPYGYTF
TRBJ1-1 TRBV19 CASRSGGGTVTEAFF
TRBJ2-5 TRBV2 CASSVSGGGKETQYF
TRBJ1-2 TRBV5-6 CASSRRRGQTYGYTF
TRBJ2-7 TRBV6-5 CASFRGSSYEQYF
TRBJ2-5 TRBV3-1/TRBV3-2 CASSQDLPGGAETQYF
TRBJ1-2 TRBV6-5 CASSFRQGDLLGYTF
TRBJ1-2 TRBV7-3 CASSPGALGGYTF
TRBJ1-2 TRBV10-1 CASSEAREGGYTF
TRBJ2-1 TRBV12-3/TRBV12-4 CASSLWEYEQFF
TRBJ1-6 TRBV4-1 CASSSWTPNSPLHF
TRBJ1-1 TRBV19 CASSRGNRRDTEAFF
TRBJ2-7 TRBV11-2 CASSPGLTYEQYF
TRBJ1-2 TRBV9 CASSGQGAGGYTF
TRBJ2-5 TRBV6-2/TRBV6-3 CASSSGRAGVWETQYF
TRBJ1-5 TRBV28 CASRGQFNQPQHF
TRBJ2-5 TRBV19 CASSMAREETQYF
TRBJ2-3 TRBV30 CAWSATGAGGRDTQYF
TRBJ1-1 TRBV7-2 CASRAQVNTEAFF
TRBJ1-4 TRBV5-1 CASRATGAVEKLFF
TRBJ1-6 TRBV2 CASSSDSNSPLHF
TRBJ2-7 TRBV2 CASTLRGSYEQYF
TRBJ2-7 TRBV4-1 CASSQDTGQGAGWDEQYF
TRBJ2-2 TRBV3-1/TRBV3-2 CASSRNRNTGELFF
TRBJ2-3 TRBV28 CASSRQGATDTQYF
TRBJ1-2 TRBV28 CASSPSRTGVIGGYTF
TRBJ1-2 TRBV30 CASTPGGLGYGYTF
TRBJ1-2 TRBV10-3 CASRGQEGYTF
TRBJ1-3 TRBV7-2 CASSSGLYSGNTIYF